The 26 T cell receptor beta chains presented below share a single source sample, sequenced in a study of shared clonotypes between healthy human individuals. As defined, naive CD8 cells were CD45RO-negative and positively selected for CCR7, with terminally differentiated effector memory CD45RA+ cells excluded. The table came from immunoSEQ multiplex PCR; TCRdb's copy has only in-frame clones and leaves some out. Seen here are around 2,000,000 clones, approximately 94% observed once, and the top ten hold 1.7%. Sequencing was performed on naive CD8+ T cells from PBMCs. The receptor source for this set is a man between 18 and 29 years old in good health. Some clones in this sample may be carry-over from other donors' samples.

On this clone: The sample has other DNA sequences that encode this CDR3 too. V and J are TRBV27 and TRBJ2-2; D not resolved. V was clipped by 2 bases and J by 4 bases, with 5 bases between them. This CDR3 region has 13 residues. The V gene's germline CDR1 is MNHEY and CDR2 SMNVEV (reference sequence). The DNA of the CDR3 is TGTGCCAGCAGTTTAGGTGGCACCGGGGAGCTGTTTTTT. Encoded protein: CASSLGGTGELFF.

The chain recombines TRBV29-1 with TRBJ1-2; 7 bases map to TRBD1. Germline values: CDR1 SQVTM, CDR2 ANQGSEA. The J segment lost 6 bases and the V segment lost 7 bases, leaving 5 bases of the junction unmatched. CDR3 length: 11 amino acids. CDR3: CSAVRGDGYTF. DNA of the CDR3: TGCAGCGCAGTCAGGGGGGATGGCTACACCTTC.

The chain carries TRBV13 and TRBJ2-2, with D unresolved. Germline V gene lookup returns CDR1 PRHDT and CDR2 FYEKMQ (reference sequence). The CDR3 runs to 12 residues. Trimming shortened V by 5 bases and J by 4 bases, and 5 bases separated the two germline ends. The CDR3 spells CASSPPTGELFF. CDR3 DNA: TGTGCCAGCAGCCCACCCACCGGGGAGCTGTTTTTT.

The gene calls are TRBV10-3 and TRBJ2-5, with D possibly matching TRBD2 (5 bases). The CDR3 runs to 13 residues. Germline assignment: CDR1 ENHRY and CDR2 SYGVKD. The V end lost 2 bases, the J end lost 5 bases, and 9 bases lay between the germline ends. CDR3 protein: CAISEEGSETQYF. Here the CDR3 DNA reads TGTGCCATCAGTGAGGAAGGGAGTGAGACCCAGTACTTC.

The chain carries TRBV9 and TRBJ2-1; perhaps TRBD2 as D (6 bases). The CDR3 covers 17 residues. CDR1 is SGDLS and CDR2 is YYNGEE in the germline V gene. V was pared by 1 base and J by 3 bases, with 17 bases between. CDR3 region: CASSVHPAGPGYNEQFF. The CDR3 nucleotides read TGTGCCAGCAGCGTACACCCGGCGGGACCAGGCTACAATGAGCAGTTCTTC. Variable domain in full (rest from reference TRBV9 and TRBJ2-1): DSGVTQTPKHLITATGQRVTLRCSPRSGDLSVYWYQQSLDQGLQFLIQYYNGEERAKGNILERFSAQQFPDLHSELNLSSLELGDSALYFCASSVHPAGPGYNEQFFGPGTRLTVL.

This clone was seen once. V gene TRBV6-1 combines with J gene TRBJ2-3; no clear D. CDR3 length: 16 amino acids. Germline values: CDR1 MNHNS, CDR2 SASEGT. Trimming left V 1 base short and J 6 bases short, with 17 bases between. CDR3 amino acids: CASSEDGLLPTDTQYF. Here the CDR3 DNA reads TGTGCCAGCAGTGAAGATGGGCTCCTACCCACGGATACGCAGTATTTT.

The rearrangement uses TRBV5-1 and TRBJ1-4; tentatively, D is TRBD1 (6 bases). V dropped 4 bases and J dropped 7 bases, with 14 bases sitting between them. CDR3 length equals 14 residues. The germline V gene encodes CDR1 SGHRS and CDR2 YFSETQ. CDR3 loop: CASSGPQQGEKLFF. The DNA of the CDR3 is TGCGCCAGCAGCGGGCCGCAACAGGGTGAAAAACTGTTTTTT.

This sequence joins TRBV9 and TRBJ1-2; TRBD1 agrees at 8 bases. V was pared by 0 bases and J by 0 bases, with 4 bases of the junction left unmatched. Germline V gene data show CDR1 as SGDLS and CDR2 as YYNGEE. This CDR3 is built from 16 residues. The CDR3 region has the DNA TGTGCCAGCAGCGTAGCCGGGACAGGAGCTAACTATGGCTACACCTTC. Amino acid sequence: CASSVAGTGANYGYTF.

The chain couples TRBV19 to TRBJ2-1; 10 nucleotides agree with TRBD2. This CDR3 spans 18 amino acids. The germline CDR1 and CDR2 sequences are LNHDA and SQIVND (reference sequence). V shed 3 bases, J shed 7 bases, and the junction held 15 bases outside the gene matches. CDR3 region: CASSIVVGSSGSINEQFF. DNA of the CDR3: TGTGCCAGTAGTATCGTGGTGGGTTCTAGCGGGAGTATAAATGAGCAGTTCTTC.

The V gene is TRBV5-8, the J gene TRBJ2-5, with D perhaps matching TRBD2 (6 bases). This CDR3 comprises 15 residues. V lost 6 bases and J 5 bases, leaving 20 bases between the germline ends. Germline CDR1 and CDR2: SGHTS and YDEGEE. CDR3 coding DNA: TGTGCCAGCACCTGGGCGGGCAGGGAGGTTGAGACCCAGTACTTC. Amino acid sequence: CASTWAGREVETQYF.

V usage is TRBV9 and J usage is TRBJ1-2; D not certain. The germline V gene encodes CDR1 SGDLS and CDR2 YYNGEE. This CDR3 contains 12 residues. V dropped 0 bases and J dropped 6 bases, with 6 bases sitting between them. This CDR3 reads CASSVDLNGYTF. CDR3 nucleotide sequence: TGTGCCAGCAGCGTAGACCTGAATGGCTACACCTTC.

The CDR3 bases are TGTGCCAGCCACCTGACCGTGAATGAGCAGTTCTTC. This encodes CASHLTVNEQFF. The rearrangement uses TRBV28 and TRBJ2-1; D is uncertain. The V gene lost 8 bases and the J gene lost 7 bases, with 12 bases spanning the gap. The CDR3 sequence is 12 residues long. Germline V gene sequence: CDR1 MDHEN, CDR2 SYDVKM.

The rearrangement links TRBV19 to TRBJ2-1; no firm D call. The V gene's germline CDR1 is LNHDA and CDR2 SQIVND (reference sequence). This CDR3 spans 17 amino acids. Trimming pared 10 bases from V and 0 bases from J, leaving 22 bases between. The CDR3 loop is CATNAWGGRSSYNEQFF. CDR3 bases: TGTGCCACTAACGCCTGGGGTGGCCGGAGCTCCTACAATGAGCAGTTCTTC.

A remark on this clone: The sample has other DNA sequences that encode this CDR3 too. V usage is TRBV27 and J usage is TRBJ1-5; a possible D gene is TRBD1 (5 bases). Looked up from germline, CDR1 is MNHEY and CDR2 is SMNVEV (reference sequence). Between the trimmed V and J ends, which lost 0 bases and 5 bases, there was a span of 8 bases. The CDR3 runs to 14 residues. CDR3 sequence (DNA): TGTGCCAGCAGTTTATCGGGACCCTATCAGCCCCAGCATTTT. It yields the protein CASSLSGPYQPQHF.

This chain links TRBV12-5 with TRBJ2-1; TRBD2 matches at 7 bases. This CDR3 is 16 amino acids long. The ends lost 3 bases at V and 1 base at J; junction bases unmatched: 6. CDR1 is LGHNT, CDR2 FRNRAP, per germline. CDR3 amino acids: CASGFELAPSYNEQFF. In nucleotides, the CDR3 is TGTGCTAGTGGTTTTGAACTAGCGCCATCCTACAATGAGCAGTTCTTC.

J is TRBJ2-7 and V is TRBV7-9; the D is unclear. V lost 5 bases and J lost 3, with 11 bases in between. CDR3 length equals 13 residues. Germline CDR1 and CDR2: SEHNR and FQNEAQ (reference sequence). DNA for the CDR3: TGTGCCAGCAGCGGAACCCCCATCTACGAGCAGTACTTC. Translated, it gives CASSGTPIYEQYF. Combining the CDR3 with reference TRBV7-9 and TRBJ2-7 gives the whole variable domain DTGVSQNPRHKITKRGQNVTFRCDPISEHNRLYWYRQTLGQGPEFLTYFQNEAQLEKSRLLSDRFSAERPKGSFSTLEIQRTEQGDSAMYLCASSGTPIYEQYFGPGTRLTVT.

This clone was seen only once. The chain employs TRBV5-1 and TRBJ2-3; 8 nucleotides line up with TRBD2. J lost 3 bases, V lost 4 bases, and 10 bases had no gene match. The CDR3 totals 16 residues. Germline CDR1 is SGHRS and CDR2 is YFSETQ. The CDR3 here is CASSVLSGARTDTQYF. The DNA for the CDR3 is TGCGCCAGCAGCGTCCTTAGCGGGGCTAGGACAGATACGCAGTATTTT.

The chain joins TRBV6-1 to TRBJ1-1; D call uncertain. The CDR3 has 13 amino acids. V was cut by 4 bases and J by 4 bases, with 10 bases left in between. The V gene's germline CDR1 is MNHNS and CDR2 SASEGT. CDR3 sequence reads: CASSGGRSTEAFF. As DNA, the CDR3 is TGTGCCAGCAGTGGAGGGCGAAGCACTGAAGCTTTCTTT.

This clone occurred a few times. The J gene is TRBJ2-7, the V gene TRBV4-1; no reliable D call. CDR3 length: 15 amino acids. Germline CDR1 and CDR2: MGHRA and YSYEKL. Trimming removed 4 bases at V and 0 bases at J, with 13 bases between. In DNA, the CDR3 is TGCGCCAGCAGCCGCCTGCTCCTGTTCTCCTACGAGCAGTACTTC. Its translation is CASSRLLLFSYEQYF.

The gene calls are TRBV4-1 and TRBJ2-2; D is possibly TRBD2 (5 bases). Germline V CDR1 and CDR2: MGHRA, YSYEKL. The CDR3 totals 16 residues. V lost 1 base, J lost 2 bases, and 11 bases lay in between. DNA of the CDR3: TGCGCCAGCAGCCAAGTAAGTCTAGCCAACACCGGGGAGCTGTTTTTT. It is translated as CASSQVSLANTGELFF.

The V and J genes are TRBV29-1 and TRBJ2-7, with D perhaps being TRBD1 or TRBD2 (5 bases each). This CDR3 is built from 15 residues. The germline V gene encodes CDR1 SQVTM and CDR2 ANQGSEA. V was trimmed by 0 bases and J by 2 bases, leaving 14 bases between them. Here the CDR3 DNA reads TGCAGCGTTGAAGAGTGGGGGACGGTCACCTACGAGCAGTACTTC. It translates to CSVEEWGTVTYEQYF.

This chain connects TRBV14 to TRBJ1-2; 9 nucleotides match TRBD1. With 0 bases clipped from V and 6 bases from J, the junction kept 5 bases outside the gene matches. This CDR3 spans 15 amino acids. CDR1 is SGHDN and CDR2 is FVKESK in the germline V gene. The CDR3 DNA reads as TGTGCCAGCAGCCAAGACCACAGGGGGCACCATGGCTACACCTTC. It yields the protein CASSQDHRGHHGYTF.

V gene TRBV4-1 combines with J gene TRBJ2-7; the match to TRBD1 covers 8 bases. CDR1 MGHRA and CDR2 YSYEKL come from the germline V gene. The CDR3 runs to 17 residues. V shed 0 bases and J 4 bases; nucleotides not matched to a gene: 11. The CDR3 DNA reads as TGCGCCAGCAGCCAAGATCGATCTGGACAGGGAATGTACGAGCAGTACTTC. This translates into CASSQDRSGQGMYEQYF.

The J gene is TRBJ2-7, the V gene TRBV6-6; a possible D gene is TRBD2 (6 bases). V was clipped by 7 bases and J by 3 bases, with 10 bases between them. Germline V lookup: CDR1 MNHNY, CDR2 SVGAGI (reference sequence). This CDR3 is built from 12 residues. CDR3: CASTGSGYEQYF. DNA of the CDR3: TGTGCCAGCACCGGGAGCGGCTACGAGCAGTACTTC.

Points on this clone: The same CDR3 can be traced to other DNA sequences in this sample. This chain links TRBV6-5 with TRBJ2-5, with 7 positions matching TRBD2. Germline lookup yields CDR1 MNHEY and CDR2 SVGAGI. There are 15 residues in the CDR3. V was clipped by 0 bases and J by 4 bases; unmatched bases: 5. DNA for the CDR3: TGTGCCAGCAGTTACTCGGGACGCGGGGGAGAGACCCAGTACTTC. Translating gives CASSYSGRGGETQYF.

The rearrangement links TRBV5-1 to TRBJ2-3; TRBD1 aligns across 8 bases. V shed 4 bases and J 4 bases; nucleotides not matched to a gene: 8. The CDR3 totals 15 residues. Per germline, CDR1 SGHRS and CDR2 YFSETQ. The CDR3 reads CASSARQGLADTQYF. The CDR3 region has the DNA TGCGCCAGCAGCGCACGACAGGGGCTCGCAGATACGCAGTATTTT.